These 27 T cell receptor beta chains were sequenced from one sample in a study of cytomegalovirus exposure and HLA in healthy donors. With 60 Vbeta and 13 Jbeta primers, the PCR was carried out. Data came from immunoSEQ multiplex PCR; TCRdb stores just in-frame clones and leaves some out. The sample has 100,000 to 150,000 clones. Sequencing input: PBMCs. All receptors come from a man between 18 and 35 years old in good health and CMV-seronegative.

This chain joins TRBV6-7 and TRBJ1-4, with D possibly being TRBD1 (5 bases). TRBV6-7 is designated an ORF whose function remains uncertain. V lost 5 bases and J lost 0, with 16 bases in between. CDR3 length: 17 amino acids. CDR3 protein: CASSKGLIFTTNEKLFF. The DNA for the CDR3 is TGTGCCAGCAGTAAGGGACTCATATTTACAACTAATGAAAAACTGTTTTTT.

As concerns this clone: One end of the junction does not line up with germline, which may come from a read error. The sample holds other DNA sequences that translate to the same CDR3. This CDR3 reads CASSSLTDTQYF. In nucleotides, the CDR3 is TGCGCCAGCAGTTCCCTCACAGATACGCAGTATTTT. This chain connects TRBV28 to TRBJ2-3; D ambiguous. The CDR3 runs to 12 residues. Per germline, CDR1 MDHEN and CDR2 SYDVKM.

The chain couples TRBV6-4 to TRBJ1-1; D might be TRBD1 (6 bases). Germline V gene data show CDR1 as MRHNA and CDR2 as SNTAGT. This CDR3 region has 15 residues. Trimming pared 2 bases from V and 3 bases from J, leaving 13 bases between. In DNA, the CDR3 is TGTGCCAGCAGTGACACCACAGGGTACCACACTGAAGCTTTCTTT. It translates to CASSDTTGYHTEAFF.

The rearrangement links TRBV4-3 to TRBJ2-1; TRBD2 matches 7 bases. The CDR3 sequence is 16 residues long. V shed 2 bases, J shed 2 bases, and the junction held 6 bases outside the gene matches. CDR1 LGHNA and CDR2 YSLEER come from the germline V gene. CDR3 bases: TGCGCCAGCAGCCAAAGGGGCCTAGCGGCCTACAATGAGCAGTTCTTC. This encodes CASSQRGLAAYNEQFF.

This chain links TRBV28 with TRBJ1-2, with D perhaps matching TRBD1 (5 bases). V lost 8 bases, J lost 4 bases, and 11 bases lay in between. Looked up from germline, CDR1 is MDHEN and CDR2 is SYDVKM. CDR3 length: 12 amino acids. The CDR3 region is CASVAGGYGYTF. The CDR3 region has the DNA TGTGCCAGCGTCGCCGGGGGCTATGGCTACACCTTC.

The chain recombines TRBV19 with TRBJ1-5; D call uncertain. The CDR3 spans 14 residues. Germline CDR1 LNHDA, CDR2 SQIVND (reference sequence). V lost 3 bases to trimming and J lost 5 bases, with 11 bases between them. The CDR3 DNA sequence: TGTGCCAGTAGTATCCCCCTATATTATCAGCCCCAGCATTTT. It yields the protein CASSIPLYYQPQHF.

The rearrangement uses TRBV4-3 and TRBJ2-7, with D tentatively TRBD2 (5 bases). The germline V and J ends were trimmed by 1 base and 6 bases, with 13 bases remaining between them. The CDR3 has 14 amino acids. Germline V lookup: CDR1 LGHNA, CDR2 YSLEER. The CDR3 coding sequence is TGCGCCAGCAGCCAAGGTACGGGAATTGGCGAGCAGTACTTC. Amino acids: CASSQGTGIGEQYF.

Written as DNA, the CDR3 is TGCAGCGTTGAATATGGTTACAGGGGGCCCAAAAACATTCAGTACTTC. This sequence encodes CSVEYGYRGPKNIQYF. This chain uses TRBV29-1 with TRBJ2-4; 9 bases are shared with TRBD1. CDR1 SQVTM and CDR2 ANQGSEA come from the germline V gene. The length of the CDR3 is 16 residues. Unmatched junction bases numbered 7, after V lost 2 bases and J lost 2 bases.

This chain links TRBV11-3 with TRBJ2-7; possibly TRBD2 for D (5 bases). The CDR3 is 14 amino acids. The V end was cut by 4 bases, the J end by 1 base, with 11 bases between. CDR1 SGHNT and CDR2 YENEEA come from the germline V gene. Here the CDR3 reads CASSSDGDSYEQYF. The CDR3 DNA reads TGTGCCAGCAGCTCCGACGGGGATTCCTACGAGCAGTACTTC.

The J gene is TRBJ2-7, the V gene TRBV18, with 8 bases that match TRBD2. The J segment lost 2 bases and the V segment lost 5 bases, leaving 11 bases of the junction unmatched. Germline lookup yields CDR1 KGHSH and CDR2 LQKENI. CDR3 length equals 16 residues. In nucleotides, the CDR3 is TGTGCCAGCTCAATGATAGCTAGCGGGTATACCTACGAGCAGTACTTC. It encodes CASSMIASGYTYEQYF.

This chain uses TRBV5-6 with TRBJ1-2; possibly TRBD1 for D (6 bases). The CDR3 covers 12 residues. The ends were cut back, 0 bases at V and 12 bases at J, with 12 bases in the middle. Germline V gives CDR1 SGHDT, CDR2 YYEEEE. The chain's CDR3 is CASSLDDRSNTF. In DNA, the CDR3 is TGTGCCAGCAGCTTGGATGACAGGAGCAACACCTTC.

This rearrangement joins TRBV28 to TRBJ1-2; unclear D gene. The germline V and J ends were trimmed by 4 bases and 7 bases, with 7 bases remaining between them. This CDR3 is 11 amino acids long. CDR1 and CDR2 (germline): MDHEN, SYDVKM. The CDR3 reads CASSSGGGYTF. The DNA of the CDR3 is TGTGCCAGCAGTTCGGGAGGTGGCTACACCTTC.

The chain joins TRBV30 to TRBJ1-3, with no clear D. CDR1 and CDR2 from the germline V gene are GTSNPN and SVGIG (reference sequence). Trimming shortened V by 0 bases and J by 3 bases, and 3 bases separated the two germline ends. This CDR3 comprises 12 residues. For the CDR3, the DNA is TGTGCCTGGAGTGTTAGTGGAAACACCATATATTTT. Its translation is CAWSVSGNTIYF.

This sequence joins TRBV30 and TRBJ2-1; tentative D call: TRBD1 (6 bases). Trimming shortened V by 4 bases and J by 7 bases, and 20 bases separated the two germline ends. Looked up from germline, CDR1 is GTSNPN and CDR2 is SVGIG (reference sequence). This CDR3 is 15 amino acids long. CDR3 DNA: TGTGCCTGGACAGTCCTAGGTGGGGGCAGGAATGAGCAGTTCTTC. Its translation: CAWTVLGGGRNEQFF. The full variable domain, its missing parts supplied by reference TRBV30 and TRBJ2-1, is SQTIHQWPATLVQPVGSPLSLECTVEGTSNPNLYWYRQAAGRGLQLLFYSVGIGQISSEVPQNLSASRPQDRQFILSSKKLLLSDSGFYLCAWTVLGGGRNEQFFGPGTRLTVL.

The chain recombines TRBV9 with TRBJ2-3; 8 bases map to TRBD1. CDR1 is SGDLS, CDR2 YYNGEE, per germline. The CDR3 covers 15 residues. J was trimmed by 1 base and V by 4 bases; bases with no gene match: 5. Written as DNA, the CDR3 is TGTGCCAGCAGCCTACTACAGGGGGGCACAGATACGCAGTATTTT. Translated: CASSLLQGGTDTQYF.

J is TRBJ2-2 and V is TRBV18; 9 bases map to TRBD1. In germline, CDR1 is KGHSH, CDR2 LQKENI. The CDR3 is 18 amino acids. Trimming took 8 bases from V and 0 from J; bases not matched to a gene: 13. The CDR3 nucleotides read TGTGCCAGCCCTACGCGCCCCGGGACAGGGACGAACACCGGGGAGCTGTTTTTT. Translating it yields CASPTRPGTGTNTGELFF.

The CDR3, as DNA: TGCGCCAGCAGCTTGGAATCAGGGGGCGAGACCCAGTACTTC. Protein sequence: CASSLESGGETQYF. The chain joins TRBV5-1 to TRBJ2-5, with 8 nucleotides matching TRBD1. The J segment lost 5 bases and the V segment lost 0 bases, leaving 3 bases of the junction unmatched. The CDR3 runs 14 residues. Germline-derived CDR1 and CDR2 are SGHRS and YFSETQ.

Turning to this clone: This sample also contains other DNA sequences that code for the same CDR3. V is TRBV9 and J is TRBJ1-2; D is possibly TRBD1 (6 bases). The CDR3 runs to 13 residues. The germline V gene encodes CDR1 SGDLS and CDR2 YYNGEE. The V and J ends lost 3 bases and 0 bases respectively, with 6 bases between them. The chain's CDR3 is CASSGTANYGYTF. CDR3 in DNA: TGTGCCAGCAGCGGGACAGCTAACTATGGCTACACCTTC.

This chain links TRBV11-3 with TRBJ2-7; D unresolved. V was shortened by 1 base and J by 3 bases, with 13 bases between the two germline ends. This CDR3 comprises 15 residues. The germline V gene has CDR1 SGHNT and CDR2 YENEEA. The CDR3 nucleotides read TGTGCCAGCAGCTTAGGCCGCAGGTTCAACTACGAGCAGTACTTC. Residues: CASSLGRRFNYEQYF.

For the CDR3, the DNA is TGTGCCAGTAGTTCAGGGTACTCCACAGATACGCAGTATTTT. This encodes CASSSGYSTDTQYF. The chain uses TRBV19 and TRBJ2-3; D is possibly TRBD1 (5 bases). With 5 bases removed from V and 2 bases from J, the gap between germline ends came to 11 bases. This CDR3 contains 14 residues. Looked up from germline, CDR1 is LNHDA and CDR2 is SQIVND (reference sequence).

V is TRBV9 and J is TRBJ2-4, with D perhaps TRBD1 (5 bases). Trimming took off 1 base at V and 5 bases at J, with 7 bases between the two ends. Per germline, CDR1 SGDLS and CDR2 YYNGEE. The CDR3 has 13 amino acids. The CDR3 reads CASSVQGENIQYF. For the CDR3, the DNA is TGTGCCAGCAGCGTACAAGGGGAAAACATTCAGTACTTC.

The chain has TRBV4-1 and TRBJ2-5; D possibly corresponds to TRBD1 (6 bases). This CDR3 is built from 14 residues. Germline lookup yields CDR1 MGHRA and CDR2 YSYEKL. The V and J ends lost 4 bases and 4 bases respectively, with 13 bases between them. CDR3 coding DNA: TGCGCCAGCAGCCGAACAGGGTTCCTAGAGACCCAGTACTTC. Translation gives CASSRTGFLETQYF.

This chain links TRBV28 with TRBJ1-4, with D tentatively TRBD1 (6 bases). The CDR3 sequence is 16 residues long. The V end lost 3 bases, the J end lost 4 bases, and 15 bases lay between the germline ends. The germline CDR1 and CDR2 sequences are MDHEN and SYDVKM. CDR3 residues: CASSFWAGQHNEKLFF. Written as DNA, the CDR3 is TGTGCCAGCAGTTTTTGGGCCGGACAGCATAATGAAAAACTGTTTTTT. The full variable domain, in which reference TRBV28 and TRBJ1-4 provide the parts outside the CDR3, is DVKVTQSSRYLVKRTGEKVFLECVQDMDHENMFWYRQDPGLGLRLIYFSYDVKMKEKGDIPEGYSVSREKKERFSLILESASTNQTSMYLCASSFWAGQHNEKLFFGSGTQLSVL.

The rearrangement links TRBV28 to TRBJ2-7; 8 bases are a match to TRBD2. V was clipped by 1 base and J by 5 bases; unmatched bases: 4. The CDR3 has 14 amino acids. Germline loops: CDR1 MDHEN, CDR2 SYDVKM. The CDR3 coding sequence is TGTGCCAGCAGTTTATTCTCCGGGGGGGACGAGCAGTACTTC. It yields the protein CASSLFSGGDEQYF.

V usage is TRBV14 and J usage is TRBJ1-1; D is ambiguous. The ends were cut back, 0 bases at V and 7 bases at J, with 9 bases in the middle. The CDR3 contains 13 residues. The germline gives CDR1 SGHDN, CDR2 FVKESK. The CDR3 nucleotides read TGTGCCAGCAGCCAAGATCTCCGGGATGAAGCTTTCTTT. Translation: CASSQDLRDEAFF.

Comment on this clone: This same CDR3 is encoded by further DNA sequences in the sample. V and J are TRBV18 and TRBJ1-4; D is undetermined. This CDR3 spans 13 amino acids. The germline V gene encodes CDR1 KGHSH and CDR2 LQKENI. Trimming took 0 bases from V and 8 from J, leaving 7 bases between them. The CDR3 region has the DNA TGTGCCAGCTCACCACCGGGCGGGGAAAAACTGTTTTTT. This codes for CASSPPGGEKLFF.

The chain joins TRBV19 to TRBJ1-1; D is unclear. This CDR3 region has 12 residues. Germline lookup yields CDR1 LNHDA and CDR2 SQIVND (reference sequence). Trimming removed 5 bases from V and 9 bases from J, with 13 bases in between. The CDR3 reads CASSPIGSKAFF. The CDR3 DNA follows: TGTGCCAGTAGTCCAATCGGGAGTAAAGCTTTCTTT.